The entry below gives a single T cell receptor beta chain sequence along with its context. This clone was detected a few times. Its antigen is unknown. The sample holds no much larger clone one base away, and base qualities are not on file. The library was built by means of the immunoSEQ multiplex PCR assay. The multiplex PCR relied on a mix of 60 forward primers for TCR Vbeta segments and 13 reverse primers for TCR Jbeta segments. The CDR3 region of rearranged TCR beta genes was amplified from genomic DNA with a multiplex PCR assay. On the Illumina HiSeq System, the amplified TCR beta libraries were sequenced as 87-base-pair reads. Concerning the study's data processing: In a later analysis, 77 million or so unique TCR beta chains were counted across the approximately 670 repertoires, and roughly 11 million of these chains were shared by at least two donors. To remove PCR and sequencing errors, raw reads were error-corrected and collapsed into unique sequences using a nearest-neighbor algorithm that merged closely related sequences. CDR3 sequences were aligned to IMGT reference sequences to assign V, D and J gene segments. For a sequence to be retained, a match of at least six nucleotides to both a V gene segment and a J gene segment was required. Rearrangements were called productive when the CDR3 lacked stop codons and stayed in frame with V and J; all others were non-productive. CDR3 was defined by IMGT convention, running from the second conserved V-encoded cysteine to the conserved J-encoded phenylalanine. The earlier analysis of 587 of the donors excluded sequences that lacked an unambiguous match to a single V gene segment. In an earlier analysis of approximately 500 of the donors, a V segment was called functional when productive rearrangements were above 56.7%, and segregating when the standard deviation between donors exceeded 5%. A statistical classification framework was built to diagnose cytomegalovirus status from the catalog of TCR beta chain sequences. V and J gene assignment, in a later analysis, came from comparing TCR nucleotide sequences with IMGT/GENE-DB human TR gene sequences. The TCRdist pipeline was used in a later analysis to assign CDR3 sequences and most-parsimonious VDJ recombination scenarios. In a later analysis, every TCR beta chain was defined by the combination of its CDR3 amino acid sequence and its V-gene family, and reads without a unique V-gene family were dropped. In a later analysis, 450 to 600 highly shared, low-generation-probability nucleotide sequences were removed to address suspected cross-contamination and a sequencing artifact. In a later analysis, a clonal expansion index for each public chain was calculated from normalized within-repertoire ranks of inferred template counts. In a later analysis, generation probabilities were computed using a VDJ recombination model fitted to out-of-frame rearrangements, and the results were checked against IGoR. In a later analysis, TCR-TCR, TCR-HLA and TCR-CMV co-occurrence was scored with hypergeometric tests, and a repertoire-size bias correction was applied to TCR pairs. False discovery rates were estimated in a later analysis by permuting HLA or CMV assignments 20 times. A later analysis grouped co-occurring TCRs with DBSCAN, adding TCRdist sequence similarity when clustering within HLA-allele-positive subsets. Co-occurrence clustering excluded repertoires with fewer than 30,000 or more than 120,000 public chains, plus five with anomalous nucleotide sharing. The immuneACCESS repertoire file appears here via TCRdb, limited to in-frame rearrangements. These files lack a portion of the clones; in checked studies, under half of the deficit traces to unresolved V genes, and the cause of the others is not known. D and trimming were read from the DNA, whereas the V and J calls and clone size are those reported in that table. The sample table records tens of thousands of clones; roughly 63% of these occur just once. Of the sample, around 6.5% falls within the top ten clones.

The cohort comprised 550 to 700 healthy bone marrow donors. At the time of sampling, every cohort member was nominally healthy, though immune exposures that went unrecorded were likely present. The donor tested CMV seronegative, placing the donor among the 300 to 450 seronegative members of the cohort. A peripheral blood sample was collected from each donor, and TCR beta sequencing was performed on peripheral blood mononuclear cells. The Qiagen DNeasy Blood Extraction Kit was used to extract genomic DNA from the blood cell samples. The sample comes from a study of cytomegalovirus exposure and HLA in healthy donors (dated by TCRdb to between 2016 and 2019). Some background on the complete study: According to an earlier analysis of several hundred of the donors, 200 million or so T cells yielded some 110 million unique TCR beta sequences and about 300 Gb of sequence data. Approximately 300 gigabases of sequencing data and 70 million to 95 million unique TCR sequences made up an early release that covered several hundred HLA-typed donors. Of the 350 to 450 genotyped donors, 80% to 90% were placed in the genetic ancestry cluster associated with self-reported Caucasian donors. The study was designed to test whether signatures of past pathogen exposure could be identified by cataloging public T cell receptors. Using immunosequencing, the study profiled T cell repertoires from approximately 700 subjects and related those repertoires to cytomegalovirus serostatus. In addition to the first cohort of hundreds of subjects, a separate validation cohort of approximately 130 different subjects was used. To predict cytomegalovirus infection status, the study brought together high-throughput TCR immunosequencing, statistical association of individual TCRs with disease status, and machine learning. In a later analysis, previously published TCR beta repertoires from 666 donors were re-analyzed and high-resolution HLA genotyping was added so that TCR occurrence patterns could be studied. Rather than using new phenotypic data, the later analysis identified candidate immune exposures from TCR beta sequences and from how often those sequences occurred across donors. An earlier analysis of about 620 of the donors applied high-throughput TCR beta sequencing to assess whether each TCR beta V gene segment acted as functional or pseudogenic. Alongside the repertoire data, information on donor age, sex, ethnicity and CMV serostatus was compiled. Genome-wide SNP genotypes for about 55% of the roughly 670 donors were used in a later genetic analysis, which treated that subset as a discovery cohort. Every repertoire in the discovery cohort had been generated on one and the same sequencing platform. Both class I and class II loci were covered by HLA typing, at four-digit resolution. The number of typed donors differed by locus: roughly 620-640 for A, B, C, DRB1 and DQB1; approximately 520 for DQA1; approximately 600 for DPA1; and 450 to 480 for DPB1. Roughly 5 DR-DQ haplotypes were handled as single units for association and clustering, since linkage in the cohort was strong. Across about 370 genotyped donors of the cohort, an average of about 200,000 unique TCR beta nucleotide sequences per donor were sequenced, and approximately 19% of those sequences were non-productive.

Here is what the overall study found, with its caveats: A later genetic analysis associated a missense DCLRE1C variant with V-gene and J-gene trimming of TCR beta chains, and an independent cohort replicated the association. The classifier was reported to diagnose cytomegalovirus status with high specificity and sensitivity in both the original and validation cohorts. A further reported finding was that TCR beta sequences accurately predicted the HLA-A and HLA-B alleles for most subjects in the first cohort. For the cohort, immune exposure information was limited to CMV serostatus. Correlated functional status among segregating V segments might be attributable to linkage disequilibrium, but an unknown experimental factor could not be ruled out. In a later genetic analysis, fewer N-insertions in productive TCRs were reported among donors in an Asian-associated ancestry cluster than the approximately 630-donor mean. Specific HLA alleles were associated with 15,000 to 20,000 TCR beta sequences at a false discovery rate of 0.05 in a later analysis. Broadly in line with IMGT annotations, most TCR beta V segments showed up in productive rearrangements about 90% or about 30% of the time in an earlier analysis of a few hundred of the donors. While some public TCRs were present in many individuals, most TCR sequences turned up only very rarely across donors. In a later analysis, HLA-associated TCR beta chains showed more clonal expansion and lower generation probabilities than non-associated chains that were equally common. It was suggested by the authors that the approach could potentially be generalized to other disease states and immunological phenotypes. Assigning TCR associations to individual alleles was difficult when HLA alleles, especially DR and DQ, strongly co-occurred. Roughly uniform sequencing depth across donors was assumed in presence/absence analyses, although this assumption may not hold. Because the 87-base-pair reads could not distinguish some IMGT-functional V segments, including TRBV6-2 and TRBV6-3, those segments were excluded. A few of the identified cytomegalovirus-associated TCR beta chains were confirmed in vitro to be specific for cytomegalovirus antigens. In this cohort, only TCR beta chains were sequenced, and detectable features were limited by the absence of alpha or paired-chain data. A later analysis found that TCR association rates varied across HLA loci, with DRB1 alleles showing the most associated TCRs and HLA-C alleles the fewest. Several of the top co-occurrence clusters appeared to be linked to parvovirus B19, influenza, CMV and Epstein-Barr virus, according to a later analysis. The study listed around 160 TCR beta chains as associated with cytomegalovirus. A cluster of highly shared sequence variants was judged likely to represent a technical artifact of the sequencing pipeline. Because HLA typing was unavailable for some donors at each locus, only the typed subset was used in association tests. According to a later analysis, most CMV-associated TCR beta chains appeared to be HLA-restricted, and the HLA associations seemed to be driven largely by CMV exposure. Because counts were too low, roughly 17 rarely observed V segments, including chromosome 9 orphons, were left out of the earlier analysis of roughly 600 of the donors.

Counted from cysteine to phenylalanine, this CDR3 has 17 amino acids. Here the CDR3 DNA is all that survives: 51 bases in frame from base 1. The CDR1 and CDR2 encoded by the germline V gene (reference sequence) are SEHNR and FQNEAQ. Relative to germline, V is 0 bases shorter and J is 0 bases shorter, with 11 bases between their ends. Source material: PBMCs. The sequence is built from TRBV7-9 and TRBJ1-4; the D gene assignment is ambiguous. This receptor was taken from a woman in her twenties or thirties in good health and CMV-seronegative. The nucleotide sequence reads TGTGCCAGCAGCTTAGCGGGCCACTCCGCAACTAATGAAAAACTGTTTTTT. Protein translation: CASSLAGHSATNEKLFF. Reference TRBV7-9 and TRBJ1-4 proteins supply the regions before and after the CDR3; the full variable domain is: DTGVSQNPRHKITKRGQNVTFRCDPISEHNRLYWYRQTLGQGPEFLTYFQNEAQLEKSRLLSDRFSAERPKGSFSTLEIQRTEQGDSAMYLCASSLAGHSATNEKLFFGSGTQLSVL.